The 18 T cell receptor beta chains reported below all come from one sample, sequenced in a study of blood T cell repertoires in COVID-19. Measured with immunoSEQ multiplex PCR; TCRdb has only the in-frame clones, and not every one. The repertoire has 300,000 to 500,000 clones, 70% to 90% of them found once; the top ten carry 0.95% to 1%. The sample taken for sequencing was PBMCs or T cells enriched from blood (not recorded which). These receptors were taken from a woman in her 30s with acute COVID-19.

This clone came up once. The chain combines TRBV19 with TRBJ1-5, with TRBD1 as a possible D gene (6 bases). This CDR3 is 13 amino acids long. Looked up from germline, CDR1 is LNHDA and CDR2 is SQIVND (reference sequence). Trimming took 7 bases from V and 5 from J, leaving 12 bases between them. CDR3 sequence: CASNQGLYQPQHF. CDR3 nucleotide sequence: TGTGCCAGTAACCAGGGGCTTTATCAGCCCCAGCATTTT.

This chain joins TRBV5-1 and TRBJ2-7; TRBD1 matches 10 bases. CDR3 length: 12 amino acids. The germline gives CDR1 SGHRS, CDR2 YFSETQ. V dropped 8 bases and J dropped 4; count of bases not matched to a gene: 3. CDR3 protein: CASGQGGYEQYF. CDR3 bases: TGCGCCAGTGGACAGGGGGGGTACGAGCAGTACTTC.

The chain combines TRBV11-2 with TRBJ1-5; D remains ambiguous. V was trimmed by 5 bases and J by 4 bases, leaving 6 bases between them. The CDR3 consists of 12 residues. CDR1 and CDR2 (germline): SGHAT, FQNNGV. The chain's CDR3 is CASSPSNQPQHF. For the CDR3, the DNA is TGTGCCAGCAGCCCGTCTAATCAGCCCCAGCATTTT.

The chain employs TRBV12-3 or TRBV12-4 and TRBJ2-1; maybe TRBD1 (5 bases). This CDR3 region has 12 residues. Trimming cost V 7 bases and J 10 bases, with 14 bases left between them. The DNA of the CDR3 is TGTGCCAGCACATATGGGGCACCCGAGCAGTTCTTC. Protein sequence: CASTYGAPEQFF.

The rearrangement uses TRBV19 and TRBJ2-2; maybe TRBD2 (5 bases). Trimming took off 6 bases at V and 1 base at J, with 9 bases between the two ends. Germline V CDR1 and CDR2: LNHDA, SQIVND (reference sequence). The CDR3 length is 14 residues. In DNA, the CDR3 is TGTGCCAGTAGCCCTGGGAGGAACACCGGGGAGCTGTTTTTT. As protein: CASSPGRNTGELFF.

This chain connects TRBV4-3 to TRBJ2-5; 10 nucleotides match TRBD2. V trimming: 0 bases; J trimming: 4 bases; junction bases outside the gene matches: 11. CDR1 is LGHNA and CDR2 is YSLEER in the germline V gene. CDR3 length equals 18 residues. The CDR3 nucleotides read TGCGCCAGCAGCCAAGATGCCGCTAGCGGGGGAAGTGGAGAGACCCAGTACTTC. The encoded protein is CASSQDAASGGSGETQYF.

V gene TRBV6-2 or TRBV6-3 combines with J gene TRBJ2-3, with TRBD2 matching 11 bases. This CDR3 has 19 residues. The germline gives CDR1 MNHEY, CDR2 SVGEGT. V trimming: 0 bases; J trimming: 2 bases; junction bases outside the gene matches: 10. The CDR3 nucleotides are TGTGCCAGCAGTTACTCGTTACTAGCGGGGGCCTCCTTCACAGATACGCAGTATTTT. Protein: CASSYSLLAGASFTDTQYF.

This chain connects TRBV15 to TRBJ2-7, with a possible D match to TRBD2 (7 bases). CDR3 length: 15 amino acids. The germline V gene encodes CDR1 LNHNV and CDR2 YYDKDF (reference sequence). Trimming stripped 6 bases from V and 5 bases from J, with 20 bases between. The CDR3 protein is CATSQSRGASHEQYF. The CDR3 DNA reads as TGTGCCACCAGTCAAAGTCGGGGGGCTAGTCACGAGCAGTACTTC. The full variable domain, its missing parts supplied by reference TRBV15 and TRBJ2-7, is DAMVIQNPRYQVTQFGKPVTLSCSQTLNHNVMYWYQQKSSQAPKLLFHYYDKDFNNEADTPDNFQSRRPNTSFCFLDIRSPGLGDTAMYLCATSQSRGASHEQYFGPGTRLTVT.

For the CDR3, the DNA is TGCGCCAGCAGGCAAGGGGGCTCCGGGGAGCTGTTTTTT. Its protein is CASRQGGSGELFF. The genes are TRBV5-1 and TRBJ2-2; TRBD1 matches 7 bases. V trimming: 5 bases; J trimming: 6 bases; junction bases outside the gene matches: 4. The germline V gene encodes CDR1 SGHRS and CDR2 YFSETQ. This CDR3 region has 13 residues.

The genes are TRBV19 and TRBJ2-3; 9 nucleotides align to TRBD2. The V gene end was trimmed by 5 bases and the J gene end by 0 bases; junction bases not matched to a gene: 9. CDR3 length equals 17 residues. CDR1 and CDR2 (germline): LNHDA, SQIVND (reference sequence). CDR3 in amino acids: CASSLTGTSLSTDTQYF. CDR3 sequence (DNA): TGTGCCAGTAGTCTCACTGGGACTAGCCTGAGCACAGATACGCAGTATTTT.

The CDR3 sequence: CASSLEASGASYNEQFF. Here the CDR3 DNA reads TGTGCCAGCAGCTTAGAGGCTAGCGGCGCCTCCTACAATGAGCAGTTCTTC. This chain joins TRBV7-6 and TRBJ2-1, with 7 bases aligning to TRBD2. The CDR3 sequence is 17 residues long. The V gene end was trimmed by 1 base and the J gene end by 0 bases; junction bases not matched to a gene: 6. Germline CDR1 SGHVS, CDR2 FNYEAQ.

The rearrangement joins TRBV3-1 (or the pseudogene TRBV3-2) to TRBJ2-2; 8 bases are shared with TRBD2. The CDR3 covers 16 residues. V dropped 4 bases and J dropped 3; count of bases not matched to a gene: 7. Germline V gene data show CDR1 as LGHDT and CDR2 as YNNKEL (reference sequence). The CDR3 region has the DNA TGTGCCAGCAGCCCCACGGGGGGGCCGGACACCGGGGAGCTGTTTTTT. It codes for CASSPTGGPDTGELFF.

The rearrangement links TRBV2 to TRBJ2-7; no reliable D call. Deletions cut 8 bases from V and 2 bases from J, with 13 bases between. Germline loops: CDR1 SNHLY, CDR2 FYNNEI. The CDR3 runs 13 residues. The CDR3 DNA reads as TGTGCCAGCTCTTCGCAGACACCCTACGAGCAGTACTTC. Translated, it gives CASSSQTPYEQYF. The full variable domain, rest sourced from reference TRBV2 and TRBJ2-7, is EPEVTQTPSHQVTQMGQEVILRCVPISNHLYFYWYRQILGQKVEFLVSFYNNEISEKSEIFDDQFSVERPDGSNFTLKIRSTKLEDSAMYFCASSSQTPYEQYFGPGTRLTVT.

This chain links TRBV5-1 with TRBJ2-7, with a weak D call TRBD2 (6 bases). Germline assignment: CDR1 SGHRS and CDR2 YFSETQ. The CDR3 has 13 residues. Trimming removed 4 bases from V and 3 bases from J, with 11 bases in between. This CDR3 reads CASSLAPNYEQYF. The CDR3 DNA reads TGCGCCAGCAGCCTAGCGCCTAACTACGAGCAGTACTTC.

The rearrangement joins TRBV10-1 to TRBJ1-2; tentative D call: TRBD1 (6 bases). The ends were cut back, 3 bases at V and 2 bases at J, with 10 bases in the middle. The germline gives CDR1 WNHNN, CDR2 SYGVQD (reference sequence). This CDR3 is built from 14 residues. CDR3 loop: CASSEQGRNYGYTF. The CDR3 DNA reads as TGCGCCAGCAGTGAACAGGGCCGAAACTATGGCTACACCTTC.

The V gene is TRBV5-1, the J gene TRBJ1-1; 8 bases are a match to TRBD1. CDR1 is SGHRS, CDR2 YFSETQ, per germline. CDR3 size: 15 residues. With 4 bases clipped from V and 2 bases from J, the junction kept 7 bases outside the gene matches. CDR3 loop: CASSRQTGANTEAFF. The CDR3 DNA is TGCGCCAGCAGCCGCCAGACAGGGGCCAACACTGAAGCTTTCTTT.

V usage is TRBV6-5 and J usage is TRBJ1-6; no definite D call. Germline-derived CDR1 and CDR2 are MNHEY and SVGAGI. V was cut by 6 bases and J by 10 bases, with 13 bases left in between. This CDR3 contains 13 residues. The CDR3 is CASSPDFRSPLHF. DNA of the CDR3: TGTGCCAGCAGCCCCGACTTTCGATCACCCCTCCACTTT.

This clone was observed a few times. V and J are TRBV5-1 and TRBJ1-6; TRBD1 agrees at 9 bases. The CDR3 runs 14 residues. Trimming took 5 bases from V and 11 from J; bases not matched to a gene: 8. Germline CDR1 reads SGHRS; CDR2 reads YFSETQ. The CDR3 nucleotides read TGCGCCAGCAGACCGGGACAGGGTGGGACACCCCTCCACTTT. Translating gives CASRPGQGGTPLHF.